The 18 T cell receptor beta chains given below trace back to one sample, sequenced in a study of cytomegalovirus exposure and HLA in healthy donors. Both 60 Vbeta primers and 13 Jbeta primers went into the PCR. Profiling relied on immunoSEQ multiplex PCR, and the TCRdb table lists in-frame clones only, not all of them. The sample consists of about 210,000 clones, around 83% of them appearing once. The sequenced sample consisted of PBMCs. These receptors were taken from a woman in her forties or fifties in good health and CMV-seropositive.

This chain joins TRBV10-3 and TRBJ2-3; 10 nucleotides agree with TRBD2. Germline loops: CDR1 ENHRY, CDR2 SYGVKD. The CDR3 extends over 16 amino acids. V dropped 2 bases and J dropped 0; count of bases not matched to a gene: 2. CDR3 protein: CAISETSGASTDTQYF. The CDR3 nucleotides read TGTGCCATCAGTGAGACTAGCGGGGCCAGCACAGATACGCAGTATTTT.

V gene TRBV19 combines with J gene TRBJ2-1; TRBD2 matches at 13 bases. Germline V gene sequence: CDR1 LNHDA, CDR2 SQIVND (reference sequence). The V gene end was trimmed by 7 bases and the J gene end by 6 bases; junction bases not matched to a gene: 9. This CDR3 has 16 amino acids. The CDR3 DNA follows: TGTGCCAGTACCCCTGGAGGACTAGCGGGGGTCAATGAGCAGTTCTTC. Protein product: CASTPGGLAGVNEQFF.

The V call is TRBV6-6, the J call TRBJ1-5, with TRBD1 identical over 10 bases. The junction had 5 bases not matched to a gene; V was cut back by 6 bases and J by 6 bases. The V gene's germline CDR1 is MNHNY and CDR2 SVGAGI (reference sequence). The CDR3 sequence is 14 residues long. The CDR3 spells CASRGQGMGQPQHF. The CDR3 bases are TGTGCCAGCAGGGGACAGGGGATGGGTCAGCCCCAGCATTTT.

This clone was picked up one time. This chain connects TRBV9 to TRBJ2-7; D is perhaps TRBD2 (5 bases). Trimming removed 0 bases from V and 3 bases from J, with 16 bases in between. Germline values: CDR1 SGDLS, CDR2 YYNGEE. The CDR3 runs to 16 residues. The CDR3 region has the DNA TGTGCCAGCAGCGTAGGGTTCGGGGTATCCGGCTACGAGCAGTACTTC. Encoded protein: CASSVGFGVSGYEQYF.

This clone has only a few counts. Additional DNA sequences in this sample encode the identical CDR3. The rearrangement uses TRBV28 and TRBJ1-2; TRBD1 might be the D (6 bases). V was pared by 3 bases and J by 4 bases, with 6 bases between. The CDR3 loop spans 12 amino acids. CDR1 and CDR2 from the germline V gene are MDHEN and SYDVKM. The CDR3 is CASSFRGYGYTF. The CDR3 bases are TGTGCCAGCAGTTTCAGGGGCTATGGCTACACCTTC.

J is TRBJ2-1 and V is TRBV28; no clear D gene. The germline V gene encodes CDR1 MDHEN and CDR2 SYDVKM. V was pared by 6 bases and J by 5 bases, with 8 bases between. The CDR3 sequence is 12 residues long. This CDR3 reads CASSSLNNEQFF. For the CDR3, the DNA is TGTGCCAGCAGCTCGTTAAACAATGAGCAGTTCTTC.

The chain has TRBV4-3 and TRBJ2-1, with 8 nucleotides matching TRBD2. The V segment lost 0 bases and the J segment 7 bases; nucleotides outside the gene matches: 2. There are 14 residues in the CDR3. The germline V gene has CDR1 LGHNA and CDR2 YSLEER. The CDR3, as DNA: TGCGCCAGCAGCCAAGATGCGGGGGGTAATGAGCAGTTCTTC. It codes for CASSQDAGGNEQFF.

CDR3 coding DNA: TGTGCCAGCAGCTTGGCTGGGGCTGCGGGGGAGCAGTACTTC. It translates to CASSLAGAAGEQYF. This chain connects TRBV5-8 to TRBJ2-7; a possible D gene is TRBD2 (6 bases). The length of the CDR3 is 14 residues. Trimming cost V 0 bases and J 7 bases, with 14 bases left between them. Germline V lookup: CDR1 SGHTS, CDR2 YDEGEE.

This chain connects TRBV27 to TRBJ2-7, with 7 bases fitting TRBD2. The CDR3 totals 14 residues. Germline-derived CDR1 and CDR2 are MNHEY and SMNVEV (reference sequence). Unmatched junction bases numbered 3, after V lost 4 bases and J lost 0 bases. The CDR3 nucleotides are TGTGCCAGCAGTTGGGGGGGGTCCTCCTACGAGCAGTACTTC. Protein product: CASSWGGSSYEQYF.

The chain joins TRBV2 to TRBJ1-3; no definite D call. Trimming took 7 bases from V and 0 from J, leaving 10 bases between them. This CDR3 has 14 residues. From germline, CDR1 is SNHLY and CDR2 FYNNEI. The chain's CDR3 is CASILSPSGNTIYF. The CDR3 nucleotides read TGTGCCAGCATACTCTCCCCCTCTGGAAACACCATATATTTT.

The chain joins TRBV18 to TRBJ1-2; D ambiguous. The CDR3 loop spans 14 amino acids. V dropped 2 bases and J dropped 5 bases, with 12 bases sitting between them. The V gene's germline CDR1 is KGHSH and CDR2 LQKENI. The CDR3 nucleotides are TGTGCCAGCTCACCAGAGGATCTTTGGTATGGCTACACCTTC. Translation: CASSPEDLWYGYTF.

This clone appeared a single time. V usage is TRBV7-2 and J usage is TRBJ1-3; 8 nucleotides align to TRBD1. The CDR3 runs to 16 residues. V shed 3 bases, J shed 5 bases, and the junction held 9 bases outside the gene matches. Germline CDR1 reads SGHTA; CDR2 reads FQGNSA. The CDR3 DNA sequence: TGTGCCAGCAGCTTGGGGTGGACAGGGATGAGAAACACCATATATTTT. As protein: CASSLGWTGMRNTIYF.

The chain has TRBV5-3 and TRBJ1-5; D remains unclear. TRBV5-3 carries the ORF label, with uncertain function. The CDR3 sequence is 14 residues long. Trimming removed 4 bases at V and 0 bases at J, with 8 bases between. The CDR3 nucleotides read TGTGCCAGAAGCCCTGGGCCTAGCAATCAGCCCCAGCATTTT. Its translation: CARSPGPSNQPQHF.

The chain recombines TRBV30 with TRBJ1-3; D uncertain. The V and J ends lost 4 bases and 2 bases respectively, with 9 bases between them. The CDR3 loop spans 13 amino acids. Germline V gene sequence: CDR1 GTSNPN, CDR2 SVGIG (reference sequence). In nucleotides, the CDR3 is TGTGCCTGGAAACAGATCCCTGGAAACACCATATATTTT. It specifies CAWKQIPGNTIYF.

This clone came up once. This chain uses TRBV7-8 with TRBJ2-7, with D perhaps TRBD2 (5 bases). The CDR3 runs 15 residues. V was trimmed by 2 bases and J by 3 bases, leaving 14 bases between them. CDR1 SGHVS and CDR2 FQNEAQ come from the germline V gene. The CDR3 reads CASSLIGLSDYEQYF. CDR3 coding DNA: TGTGCCAGCAGCTTAATCGGACTCTCGGACTACGAGCAGTACTTC. Complete variable domain (other parts from reference TRBV7-8 and TRBJ2-7): GAGVSQSPRYKVAKRGQDVALRCDPISGHVSLFWYQQALGQGPEFLTYFQNEAQLDKSGLPSDRFFAERPEGSVSTLKIQRTQQEDSAVYLCASSLIGLSDYEQYFGPGTRLTVT.

V and J are TRBV27 and TRBJ1-2; D remains unclear. Germline values: CDR1 MNHEY, CDR2 SMNVEV (reference sequence). CDR3 length: 15 amino acids. Between the trimmed V and J ends, which lost 3 bases and 0 bases, there was a span of 11 bases. The CDR3 nucleotides read TGTGCCAGCAGTTTCTGGGGAGCCCCTAACTATGGCTACACCTTC. Amino acids: CASSFWGAPNYGYTF.

This clone has just a few counts. The V and J genes are TRBV4-1 and TRBJ2-6, with D unclear. The ends were cut back, 4 bases at V and 0 bases at J, with 10 bases in the middle. The CDR3 runs to 16 residues. Germline V CDR1 and CDR2: MGHRA, YSYEKL. The CDR3 loop reads CASSLSGRSGANVLTF. The CDR3 DNA follows: TGCGCCAGCAGCCTGTCTGGGCGCTCTGGGGCCAACGTCCTGACTTTC.

V gene TRBV29-1 combines with J gene TRBJ2-7, with a weak D call TRBD1 (5 bases). Germline V gene lookup returns CDR1 SQVTM and CDR2 ANQGSEA. Trimming left V 6 bases short and J 9 bases short, with 15 bases between. This CDR3 spans 11 amino acids. The CDR3 DNA reads TGCAGCGTAAACGTGGCCACAGGGCAGTACTTC. Its translation is CSVNVATGQYF.